The clone carrying this T cell receptor beta chain showed up just once. Its target is unknown. Each CDR3 protein gets one entry after TCRdb re-called the reads with MiXCR. The sample records 400,000 to 600,000 distinct CDR3 sequences, under 45% being singletons. The data belong to a study of T cell repertoires in cytomegalovirus infection. For the study at large: Alongside well-studied HLA-B-restricted CMV epitopes, recently identified HLA-C-restricted CMV epitopes were also used. It was the public TCR beta signatures that indicated both CMV infection and matching HLA type.

Findings and caveats of the study: Frequencies of public TCR beta families were cumulated, and this identified carriers of CMV plus the relevant HLA. Ex vivo responses were dominated by HLA-C-restricted CMV-specific TCR beta clonotypes.

This CDR3 comprises 15 residues. CDR1 and CDR2 (germline): ENHRY, SYGVKD. Trimming cost V 0 bases and J 3 bases, with 11 bases left between them. This receptor was taken from a human donor in good health (CMV status not recorded). Some clones in this sample may be carry-over from other donors' samples. This material consisted of cultured PBMCs, taken from culture after CMV antigen stimulation. The V call is TRBV10-3, the J call TRBJ1-2; tentative D call: TRBD1 (5 bases). CDR3 nucleotides: TGTGCCATCAGTGAGTCGATTTGGGGCGACTATGGCTACACCTTC. Translating it yields CAISESIWGDYGYTF.